A selection of T cell receptor beta chains follows, all from one sample in a study of T cell responses to AZD1222 COVID-19 vaccine. Generated by immunoSEQ multiplex PCR, the TCRdb table keeps only in-frame clones and is missing some. The sample yields approximately 110,000 clones, around 85% seen once. Source: peripheral blood, taken 28 days after the second AZD1222 dose. The source of these receptors is an adult who received the AZD1222 COVID-19 vaccine. Both conserved end residues are part of each CDR3. The order of the fields is D gene, J gene, V gene, clone size, CDR3 protein, CDR3 DNA. A D gene is named only where the DNA matches it firmly. Size values are once, few and many counts, or a class for expanded clones, and some rows have none.

. | TRBJ1-1 | TRBV6-5 | . | CASSYEGKNTEAFF | TGTGCCAGCAGTTACGAGGGAAAAAACACTGAAGCTTTCTTT
. | TRBJ1-1 | TRBV3-1/TRBV3-2 | . | CASSQSDREANTEAFF | TGTGCCAGCAGCCAATCGGACAGAGAAGCGAACACTGAAGCTTTCTTT
. | TRBJ1-2 | TRBV9 | . | CASSADRNYGYTF | TGTGCCAGCAGCGCTGACAGAAACTATGGCTACACCTTC
TRBD1 | TRBJ2-1 | TRBV28 | . | CASSSPGQGANEQFF | TGTGCCAGCAGTTCGCCGGGACAGGGGGCTAATGAGCAGTTCTTC
. | TRBJ2-3 | TRBV7-2 | . | CASGALGGTDTQYF | TGTGCCAGCGGCGCGCTAGGGGGCACAGATACGCAGTATTTT
TRBD1 | TRBJ2-7 | TRBV6-5 | . | CASRTGASYEQYF | TGTGCCAGCAGGACAGGGGCTTCCTACGAGCAGTACTTC
. | TRBJ2-7 | TRBV7-8 | . | CASSPAQALSYEQYF | TGTGCCAGCAGCCCAGCCCAGGCCCTCTCCTACGAGCAGTACTTC
TRBD1 | TRBJ2-3 | TRBV5-8 | . | CASSPGQGLSTDTQYF | TGTGCCAGCAGCCCAGGACAGGGTTTAAGCACAGATACGCAGTATTTT
. | TRBJ1-3 | TRBV28 | few | CASSSPEGRVVNTIYF | TGTGCCAGCAGTTCCCCGGAGGGCAGAGTAGTAAACACCATATATTTT
. | TRBJ2-3 | TRBV29-1 | . | CSVESGSTDTQYF | TGCAGCGTTGAATCTGGGAGCACAGATACGCAGTATTTT
. | TRBJ2-7 | TRBV29-1 | . | CSVTLGWSYEQYF | TGCAGCGTTACTCTGGGATGGAGCTACGAGCAGTACTTC
. | TRBJ1-1 | TRBV6-5 | . | CASSQRGGTEAFF | TGTGCCAGCAGCCAGAGAGGGGGCACTGAAGCTTTCTTT
. | TRBJ1-5 | TRBV18 | . | CASSPGAVSNQPQHF | TGTGCCAGCTCCCCAGGGGCAGTCAGCAATCAGCCCCAGCATTTT
TRBD2 | TRBJ2-3 | TRBV12-5 | . | CASGLAGGRSTQYF | TGTGCTAGTGGCCTAGCGGGGGGGAGAAGTACGCAGTATTTT
. | TRBJ2-2 | TRBV7-3 | . | CASSLTPTSNTGELFF | TGTGCCAGCAGCTTAACACCCACCTCGAACACCGGGGAGCTGTTTTTT